This T cell receptor beta chain was sequenced during a study of blood T cell repertoires in COVID-19. Authors' processing steps: Amplification of reference gene primers was used by the study to estimate nucleated cell counts. Some clones are missing from TCRdb's copy, which holds only in-frame ones; the method was immunoSEQ multiplex PCR. D and trimming come from the DNA, and the V and J calls and clone size come from that table. Here the sample spans about 160,000 clones, 90% being singletons. CDR1 is MGHRA and CDR2 is YSYEKL in the germline V gene. This CDR3 is built from 13 residues. The V end lost 3 bases, the J end lost 2 bases, and 7 bases lay between the germline ends.

The receptor comes from a man in his 60s with active or convalescent COVID-19. Sample: peripheral blood. V is TRBV4-1 and J is TRBJ1-2; maybe TRBD1 (5 bases). CDR3 loop: CASSQPGNYGYTF. The CDR3 DNA reads as TGCGCCAGCAGCCAGCCAGGGAACTATGGCTACACCTTC.